Described below is a single T cell receptor beta chain sequence and its context. Its specificity is not known. PCR was performed a second time for 7 to 11 cycles using a sample-barcoded 5' primer and a J-beta primer mix. Each cDNA was tagged by a template-switch adaptor containing 12 random nucleotides. TCRdb fed the 5' RACE reads into MiXCR, producing one record per CDR3 protein. The sample includes 1.5 million to 2 million distinct CDR3 sequences, 30% to 40% of them seen just once. The data stem from a study of blood T cells in healthy people across ages. Study-level points and caveats: Conclusively comparing naive with antigen-experienced cells was impossible with unsorted PBMCs. A strong correlation between TCR beta diversity and naive T cell percentage was seen. Changes seen in expanded clonotypes were possibly confounded by donor CMV status left unknown.

CDR1 is MDHEN and CDR2 is SYDVKM in the germline V gene. This CDR3 contains 17 residues. V was clipped by 1 base and J by 1 base, with 16 bases between them. The receptor's source is a woman in her 30s in good health. J is TRBJ1-1 and V is TRBV28; D gene unclear. Sample: blood. CDR3 loop: CASSLSSYGGGNTEAFF. Written as DNA, the CDR3 is TGTGCCAGCAGTTTATCATCCTATGGCGGCGGGAACACTGAAGCTTTCTTT.